This TCR beta chain stems from a study of blood T cells in healthy people across ages (dated by TCRdb to the mid-2010s). Background on the whole study: In model experiments, template switching captured about one uniquely barcoded TCR beta cDNA molecule for every two T cells. Using deep sequencing normalized with unique cDNA molecular identifiers, the study measured how TCR beta repertoire diversity changes with age. The donors were split into four age groups: young (average about 16 years), middle-aged (39), aged (around 67) and long-lived (approximately 80). To avoid experimental bias, donors of different ages were distributed randomly across sequencing lanes. The study analyzed two additional independent replicas of 1 million unique cDNA reads from the same blood draw for two donors, one aged 18 to 30 and one aged 80 or older.

Donors were a few dozen systemically healthy Caucasian individuals from Russia aged roughly 6 to 95 years. Each donor gave 8 to 10 milliliters of peripheral blood, drawn into EDTA-treated Vacutainer tubes. Ficoll-Paque density-gradient centrifugation was used to isolate PBMCs, with at least 7 million obtained per sample. Trizol reagent was used to extract total RNA from the PBMCs, yielding at least 6 micrograms per sample. For every donor, flow cytometry on a PBMC aliquot measured the percentage of naive CD45RAhigh/CD27high T cells. As encoded in the germline V gene, CDR1 is LGHNA while CDR2 is YSLEER. From cysteine to phenylalanine, the CDR3 is 16 amino acids long. Of all the DNA, just the CDR3 is kept, 48 bases in frame from base 1. Ends trimmed: V by 0 bases, J by 6 bases; bases unmatched to a gene: 7. Library method: 5' RACE. Sequenced on an Illumina HiSeq 2500. The second PCR ran for about 7 to 11 cycles and used a J-beta primer mix along with a sample-barcoded 5' primer. A template-switch 5' adaptor carrying 12 random nucleotides introduced a unique molecular identifier onto each TCR beta cDNA molecule. At least 2.5 million CDR3-containing paired-end reads were obtained from each sample. All of the RNA was converted into first-strand cDNA using the Mint cDNA synthesis kit, with a TRBC-specific oligonucleotide serving as the primer. All cDNA was treated with uracil-DNA glycosylase and then went through a first 18-cycle PCR with the universal primers M1SS and BC2_uni_R. As for the authors' bioinformatics: Normalization of each sample was performed by random selection of 1 million high-quality reads, each carrying a distinct molecular identifier. Instead of being binned into consensus sequences, reads that shared molecular identifiers were thrown out. MiTCR, set to a Q25 quality threshold and the strictest error-elimination algorithm, was used for CDR3 identification, clonotype clustering and error correction. A nonparametric unseen species model with Euler transformation was used to estimate lower-bound total TCR beta diversity. TCRdb's own reprocessing of the public reads used fastp at Q25 and MiXCR and kept productive beta chains. Each CDR3 protein gets just one entry, which takes the most common genes and DNA from the rows behind it. The V and J calls and clone size are TCRdb's, not the authors'. The sample data list approximately 810,000 distinct CDR3 sequences, and 35% to 40% of these were observed just once. Clones ranked in the top ten supply roughly 13% of the sample.

Beyond this particular receptor, the publication reports: Because donor CMV infection status was unknown, age-related changes in expanded clonotypes were potentially confounded. Observed TCR beta diversity correlated strongly with the percentage of naive T cells measured by flow cytometry. Conclusive comparison of naive and antigen-experienced compartments was prevented by the profiling of bulk unsorted PBMCs. Compared with the aged group, the long-lived group had more naive CD4+ T cells, fewer expanded clones and increased TCR diversity, a pattern suggesting age selection. Total diversity estimates from one million sequenced T cells were considered lower bounds and underestimates. As age increased, observed TCR beta diversity per million T cells dropped in a roughly linear way, and a significant reduction was already evident by age about 36.

This clonotype was detected many times. Which antigen it targets is not known. Qualities for individual bases were not recorded, and no much larger clone is one base off. The rearranged segments are TRBV4-3 and TRBJ2-1, with 8 central nucleotides matching TRBD2. This clonotype was sampled from a man aged 18 to 35 in good health. Sequencing input: blood. This receptor carries the CDR3 CASSQDSAGGGNEQFF. The DNA sequence reads TGCGCCAGCAGCCAAGACTCGGCGGGGGGCGGCAATGAGCAGTTCTTC.